A selection of T cell receptor beta chains follows, all from one sample in a study of cytomegalovirus exposure and HLA in healthy donors. The protocol was immunoSEQ multiplex PCR, while the TCRdb copy is restricted to in-frame clones and leaves out a portion. Here the sample spans around 280,000 clones, roughly 89% being singletons. Sequencing was done on a sample of PBMCs. The origin of the receptors is a woman between 18 and 29 years old in good health and CMV-seronegative. Both conserved end residues are part of each CDR3. Each record gives: J gene, V gene, D gene, clone size, CDR3 DNA, CDR3 protein. The D gene is left open where the match is weak. Not all rows give a size; the values are once, few, many and, for expanded clones, a class.

J gene: TRBJ1-2; V gene: TRBV15; D gene: NA; clone size: few; CDR3 DNA: TGTGCCACCAGCAGAGACAGCTATGGCTACACCTTC; CDR3 protein: CATSRDSYGYTF
J gene: TRBJ2-7; V gene: TRBV5-4; D gene: TRBD2; clone size: NA; CDR3 DNA: TGTGCCAGCAGCTCGACTAGCGGGGCGCTCTACGAGCAGTACTTC; CDR3 protein: CASSSTSGALYEQYF
J gene: TRBJ2-7; V gene: TRBV2; D gene: TRBD1; clone size: few; CDR3 DNA: TGTGCCAGCAGTGTCGGGACAGGGGACTACGAGCAGTACTTC; CDR3 protein: CASSVGTGDYEQYF
J gene: TRBJ2-5; V gene: TRBV5-4; D gene: TRBD2; clone size: NA; CDR3 DNA: TGTGCCAGCAGCCTTGATCGGCGTCTAGCGGGGGAAGAGACCCAGTACTTC; CDR3 protein: CASSLDRRLAGEETQYF
J gene: TRBJ1-2; V gene: TRBV27; D gene: TRBD1; clone size: NA; CDR3 DNA: TGTGCCAGCAGATCGCACACAGGGGTTTCGAGTTATGGCTACACCTTC; CDR3 protein: CASRSHTGVSSYGYTF
J gene: TRBJ1-2; V gene: TRBV14; D gene: NA; clone size: NA; CDR3 DNA: TGTGCCAGCAGCCCCCGATTCGGCACCCGGGGCTATGGCTACACCTTC; CDR3 protein: CASSPRFGTRGYGYTF
J gene: TRBJ2-7; V gene: TRBV5-1; D gene: NA; clone size: NA; CDR3 DNA: TGCGCCAGCAGCTTGCAGGACAGAGCCTACGAGCAGTACTTC; CDR3 protein: CASSLQDRAYEQYF
J gene: TRBJ2-1; V gene: TRBV10-2; D gene: NA; clone size: NA; CDR3 DNA: TGCGCCAGCCGCCCCCGCGCGGGGTTTGGCAATGAGCAGTTCTTC; CDR3 protein: CASRPRAGFGNEQFF
J gene: TRBJ1-3; V gene: TRBV4-2; D gene: NA; clone size: NA; CDR3 DNA: TGTGCCAGCAGCCCATGGGGGTCAGGGGCTGCTGGAAACACCATATATTTT; CDR3 protein: CASSPWGSGAAGNTIYF
J gene: TRBJ2-7; V gene: TRBV27; D gene: NA; clone size: NA; CDR3 DNA: TGTGCCAGCAGTTTATCGATAAGCAGGGACGAGCAGTACTTC; CDR3 protein: CASSLSISRDEQYF
J gene: TRBJ2-2; V gene: TRBV5-1; D gene: TRBD2; clone size: NA; CDR3 DNA: TGCGCCAGCAGCTTGGCCTGGACTAGCGGGGGGGCCACCGGGGAGCTGTTTTTT; CDR3 protein: CASSLAWTSGGATGELFF
J gene: TRBJ2-3; V gene: TRBV13; D gene: TRBD2; clone size: NA; CDR3 DNA: TGTGCCAGCAGCACGACTAGCGGGGCAAGCACAGATACGCAGTATTTT; CDR3 protein: CASSTTSGASTDTQYF
J gene: TRBJ1-6; V gene: TRBV2; D gene: TRBD1; clone size: NA; CDR3 DNA: TGTGCCAGCAGACAACAGGGGGGCTCCTATAATTCACCCCTCCACTTT; CDR3 protein: CASRQQGGSYNSPLHF
J gene: TRBJ2-3; V gene: TRBV27; D gene: TRBD2; clone size: NA; CDR3 DNA: TGTGCCAGCAGTTTCAGTCTAGCGGGGAACACAGATACGCAGTATTTT; CDR3 protein: CASSFSLAGNTDTQYF
J gene: TRBJ2-1; V gene: TRBV10-1; D gene: NA; clone size: NA; CDR3 DNA: TGCGCCAGCAGTGAGGCGGGGACAGCTCTGCAGTTCTTC; CDR3 protein: CASSEAGTALQFF
J gene: TRBJ1-3; V gene: TRBV21-1; D gene: NA; clone size: NA; CDR3 DNA: TGTGCCAGCAGCAAAAAGGCGGAGACAGGGGCGGGAAACACCATATATTTT; CDR3 protein: CASSKKAETGAGNTIYF
J gene: TRBJ2-7; V gene: TRBV9; D gene: TRBD1; clone size: NA; CDR3 DNA: TGTGCCAGCAGCGTAGCCCTCGGACAGGGGTACGAGCAGTACTTC; CDR3 protein: CASSVALGQGYEQYF
J gene: TRBJ2-1; V gene: TRBV2; D gene: NA; clone size: NA; CDR3 DNA: TGTGCCAGCGGGATGGCGACTACCTCCTACAATGAGCAGTTCTTC; CDR3 protein: CASGMATTSYNEQFF
J gene: TRBJ2-2; V gene: TRBV5-4; D gene: NA; clone size: once; CDR3 DNA: TGTGCCAGCAGCTTGGGGACAGCTGAGCCCACCGGGGAGCTGTTTTTT; CDR3 protein: CASSLGTAEPTGELFF
J gene: TRBJ2-1; V gene: TRBV5-4; D gene: NA; clone size: NA; CDR3 DNA: TGTGCCAGCAGCTTGGCGTCAGGGGCTTACAATGAGCAGTTCTTC; CDR3 protein: CASSLASGAYNEQFF
J gene: TRBJ1-4; V gene: TRBV18; D gene: TRBD1; clone size: NA; CDR3 DNA: TGTGCCAGCTCGCAAAGGGACAGTCCTAATGAAAAACTGTTTTTT; CDR3 protein: CASSQRDSPNEKLFF
J gene: TRBJ2-1; V gene: TRBV9; D gene: NA; clone size: NA; CDR3 DNA: TGTGCCAGCAGCGGGGCAAAACAGTTCTTC; CDR3 protein: CASSGAKQFF
J gene: TRBJ1-6; V gene: TRBV2; D gene: TRBD1; clone size: NA; CDR3 DNA: TGTGCCAGCAGTTTTCGGACAGGGGAGAGCTCCTATAATTCACCCCTCCACTTT; CDR3 protein: CASSFRTGESSYNSPLHF
J gene: TRBJ2-2; V gene: TRBV2; D gene: TRBD2; clone size: NA; CDR3 DNA: TGTGCCAGCAGGGGGGGACTAGGCCCCGGGGAGCTGTTTTTT; CDR3 protein: CASRGGLGPGELFF
J gene: TRBJ1-6; V gene: TRBV5-8; D gene: TRBD1; clone size: NA; CDR3 DNA: TGTGCCAGCAGCTTGGACAGGGGGCATACACCCCTCCACTTT; CDR3 protein: CASSLDRGHTPLHF
J gene: TRBJ1-1; V gene: TRBV10-2; D gene: NA; clone size: NA; CDR3 DNA: TGCGCCAGCAGCCGCCAGAAGTACACTGAAGCTTTCTTT; CDR3 protein: CASSRQKYTEAFF
J gene: TRBJ1-2; V gene: TRBV5-6; D gene: NA; clone size: NA; CDR3 DNA: TGTGCCAGCAGCTTGGCACCCAGCTATGGCTACACCTTC; CDR3 protein: CASSLAPSYGYTF
J gene: TRBJ2-3; V gene: TRBV4-1; D gene: TRBD2; clone size: NA; CDR3 DNA: TGCGCCAGCAGCCAAGCGTCTAGCGGGTCAGATACGCAGTATTTT; CDR3 protein: CASSQASSGSDTQYF
J gene: TRBJ2-1; V gene: TRBV11-1; D gene: TRBD2; clone size: NA; CDR3 DNA: TGTGCCAGCAGTTCTAACCCGGGACTAGCACATGAGCAGTTCTTC; CDR3 protein: CASSSNPGLAHEQFF
J gene: TRBJ2-1; V gene: TRBV4-1; D gene: TRBD2; clone size: NA; CDR3 DNA: TGCGCCAGCAGCCGCAGACTAGCGGGGGGGGCCTACTCCTACAATGAGCAGTTCTTC; CDR3 protein: CASSRRLAGGAYSYNEQFF
J gene: TRBJ1-1; V gene: TRBV2; D gene: NA; clone size: NA; CDR3 DNA: TGTGCCAGCGGACGCGGGGTGGGGTTCACTGAAGCTTTCTTT; CDR3 protein: CASGRGVGFTEAFF
J gene: TRBJ1-4; V gene: TRBV5-6; D gene: NA; clone size: NA; CDR3 DNA: TGTGCCAGCAGCTTGTATGGGGGGTACGAAAAACTGTTTTTT; CDR3 protein: CASSLYGGYEKLFF
J gene: TRBJ2-5; V gene: TRBV28; D gene: TRBD2; clone size: NA; CDR3 DNA: TGTGCCAGCAGTCCCACTAGCGACTCAGGAGAGACCCAGTACTTC; CDR3 protein: CASSPTSDSGETQYF
J gene: TRBJ2-3; V gene: TRBV2; D gene: TRBD2; clone size: once; CDR3 DNA: TGTGCCAGCAGGGATGGACTAGCTGCGGATACGCAGTATTTT; CDR3 protein: CASRDGLAADTQYF
J gene: TRBJ2-7; V gene: TRBV9; D gene: TRBD1; clone size: NA; CDR3 DNA: TGTGCCAGCAGCATAGGGACAGACTACGAGCAGTACTTC; CDR3 protein: CASSIGTDYEQYF
J gene: TRBJ2-7; V gene: TRBV5-1; D gene: TRBD2; clone size: once; CDR3 DNA: TGCGCCAGCGGCCTAACAGCGGGGACCTACGAGCAGTACTTC; CDR3 protein: CASGLTAGTYEQYF
J gene: TRBJ2-7; V gene: TRBV21-1; D gene: NA; clone size: NA; CDR3 DNA: TGTGCCAGCAGCAAAAGGGGGACAGGGGAGGAGGACGAGCAGTACTTC; CDR3 protein: CASSKRGTGEEDEQYF
J gene: TRBJ2-2; V gene: TRBV7-9; D gene: NA; clone size: NA; CDR3 DNA: TGTGCCAGCAGCCCCCTAGGTTCTTTCGGGGAGCTGTTTTTT; CDR3 protein: CASSPLGSFGELFF
J gene: TRBJ2-5; V gene: TRBV11-3; D gene: TRBD1; clone size: NA; CDR3 DNA: TGTGCCAGCAGCTTGGGACAGGAGACCGGGGAGACCCAGTACTTC; CDR3 protein: CASSLGQETGETQYF
J gene: TRBJ2-7; V gene: TRBV4-2; D gene: TRBD1; clone size: NA; CDR3 DNA: TGTGCCAGCAGCCTCCGACAGGGGTCAAATTACGAGCAGTACTTC; CDR3 protein: CASSLRQGSNYEQYF
J gene: TRBJ1-4; V gene: TRBV6-6; D gene: NA; clone size: NA; CDR3 DNA: TGTGCCAGCAGTTACGCTCACAGGGTCCCTAATGAAAAACTGTTTTTT; CDR3 protein: CASSYAHRVPNEKLFF
J gene: TRBJ2-2; V gene: TRBV29-1; D gene: TRBD2; clone size: NA; CDR3 DNA: TGCAGCGCCGGGGGGGGGCTGGGCACCGGGGAGCTGTTTTTT; CDR3 protein: CSAGGGLGTGELFF
J gene: TRBJ2-7; V gene: TRBV11-2; D gene: NA; clone size: NA; CDR3 DNA: TGTGCCAGCAGCCCGGCCCGCCAGGGATCGTTCTACGAGCAGTACTTC; CDR3 protein: CASSPARQGSFYEQYF
J gene: TRBJ2-7; V gene: TRBV6-5; D gene: TRBD1; clone size: NA; CDR3 DNA: TGTGCCAGCAGTGCCGGGACAGGGAGGCGCGAGCAGTACTTC; CDR3 protein: CASSAGTGRREQYF
J gene: TRBJ2-3; V gene: TRBV7-9; D gene: TRBD1; clone size: few; CDR3 DNA: TGTGCCGTCGGGACAGCCACTAGCACAGATACGCAGTATTTT; CDR3 protein: CAVGTATSTDTQYF
J gene: TRBJ2-4; V gene: TRBV2; D gene: TRBD2; clone size: NA; CDR3 DNA: TGTGCCAGCCTTGGACTAGCGGGGGGGGTAGCCAAAAACATTCAGTACTTC; CDR3 protein: CASLGLAGGVAKNIQYF
J gene: TRBJ1-1; V gene: TRBV18; D gene: TRBD1; clone size: NA; CDR3 DNA: TGTGCCAGCTCAAGGGGGACAGCAAGCATGAACACTGAAGCTTTCTTT; CDR3 protein: CASSRGTASMNTEAFF
J gene: TRBJ2-7; V gene: TRBV5-1; D gene: TRBD1; clone size: once; CDR3 DNA: TGCGCCAGCAGCCTCCGGGACAGAGCCTACGAGCAGTACTTC; CDR3 protein: CASSLRDRAYEQYF
J gene: TRBJ1-1; V gene: TRBV7-9; D gene: TRBD1; clone size: NA; CDR3 DNA: TGTGCCAGCAGCTGGACAGGACCTGAAGCTTTCTTT; CDR3 protein: CASSWTGPEAFF
J gene: TRBJ2-5; V gene: TRBV5-1; D gene: TRBD2; clone size: few; CDR3 DNA: TGCGCCAGCAGCTTGTATAGCGGGGGCCAAGAGACCCAGTACTTC; CDR3 protein: CASSLYSGGQETQYF
J gene: TRBJ2-1; V gene: TRBV11-2; D gene: TRBD2; clone size: NA; CDR3 DNA: TGTGCCAGCAGCCCCCCGGGACTAGGCCCTTCCTACAATGAGCAGTTCTTC; CDR3 protein: CASSPPGLGPSYNEQFF